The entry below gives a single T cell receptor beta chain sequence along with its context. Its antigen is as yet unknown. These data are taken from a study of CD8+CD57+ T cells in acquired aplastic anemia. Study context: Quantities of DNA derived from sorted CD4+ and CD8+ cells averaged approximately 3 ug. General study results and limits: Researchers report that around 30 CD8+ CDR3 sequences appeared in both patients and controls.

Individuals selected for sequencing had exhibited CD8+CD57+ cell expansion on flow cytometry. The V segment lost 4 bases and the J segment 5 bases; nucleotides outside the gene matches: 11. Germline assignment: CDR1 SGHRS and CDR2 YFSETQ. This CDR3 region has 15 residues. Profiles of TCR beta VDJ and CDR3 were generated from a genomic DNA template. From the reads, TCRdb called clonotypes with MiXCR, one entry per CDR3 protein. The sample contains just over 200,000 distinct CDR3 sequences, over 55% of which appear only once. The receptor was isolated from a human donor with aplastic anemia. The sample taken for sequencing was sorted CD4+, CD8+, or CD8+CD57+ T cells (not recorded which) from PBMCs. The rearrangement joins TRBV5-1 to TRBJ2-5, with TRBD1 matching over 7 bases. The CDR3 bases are TGCGCCAGCAGCGTGGGACAGCTGTTGGAGGAGACCCAGTACTTC. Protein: CASSVGQLLEETQYF.